The clone carrying this TCR beta chain appeared a few times. Its antigen is still unknown. The data are from a study of beta chain features in type 1 diabetes. The entirety of the isolated RNA underwent reverse transcription, so expressed TCRB transcripts were sequenced. Sequencing used immunoSEQ multiplex PCR; TCRdb keeps in-frame clones, though not all of them. The sample records approximately 170,000 clones, roughly 60% being singletons. Cell sorting via CD45RO/CCR7/CD25/CD127/CD95/CD27 was performed to obtain CD4+ naive, central memory, regulatory and stem cell-like memory cells. Study findings and constraints: Type 1 diabetes patients had fewer VDJ junction insertions and more deletions. Moderately but significantly shorter TCRB CDR3s were found in Type 1 diabetes patients in all four CD4+ subsets.

Sequenced: naive CD4+ T cells from blood. The clonotype originates from a man younger than 40 with type 1 diabetes.

The CDR3: CASTHSGANVLTF. The CDR3 DNA reads as TGTGCCAGCACCCACTCTGGGGCCAACGTCCTGACTTTC. The chain has TRBV21-1 and TRBJ2-6; TRBD1 is the table's D call and was not checked against the DNA. TRBV21-1 is a recognized pseudogene. The CDR3 is made up of 13 amino acids.